This entry features one TCR beta chain sequence. Deep-level settings were used for running the assay. Assay used: immunoSEQ multiplex PCR; TCRdb lists only in-frame clones, some missing. The sample carries hundreds of thousands of clones, about 80% recorded once. This sample was included in a study of shared clonotypes between healthy human individuals. Splitting the CD4+ cells yielded a CD45RA+ naive subset and a CD45RA-negative memory subset. The germline CDR1 and CDR2 sequences are MRHNA and SNTAGT. The germline V and J ends were trimmed by 6 bases and 6 bases, with 16 bases remaining between them. This CDR3 has 14 residues.

The source material was memory CD4+ T cells sorted from blood. Subset described: CD45RA-negative fraction. The rearrangement joins TRBV6-4 to TRBJ2-3; D might be TRBD1 (5 bases). The sequence came from a woman under 40 in good health. CDR3 DNA: TGTGCCAGCAGCCTCACTCTCCAGGGCGATACGCAGTATTTT. Amino acids: CASSLTLQGDTQYF.